This TCR beta chain stems from a study of T-cell reconstitution after alpha-beta-depleted transplantation in children. Study-wide results and caveats: At day 60, the high TCRbeta diversity found in some patients originated from recipient T cells and thymic progenitors that had survived. Diversity and T-cell counts at one year after transplant derived mostly from new T cells. Two months or so post-transplant, alpha-beta T cells reportedly derived from several hundred expanded graft clones.

This clonotype was found a few times. Its matching antigen is unknown. Unique molecular identifiers were incorporated when the TCRbeta library was constructed. TCRdb re-derived calls from the PCR reads in MiXCR, one entry per CDR3 protein. The sample holds approximately 1,000,000 distinct CDR3 sequences, about 31% seen once. V shed 6 bases, J shed 4 bases, and the junction held 10 bases outside the gene matches. Germline V lookup: CDR1 DFQATT, CDR2 SNEGSKA (reference sequence). CDR3 length: 14 residues. The receptor's source is a boy under two years old who had a stem cell transplant for SCID, so the T cells may come from the graft donor. Specimen: PBMCs, mostly from graft donor cells, collected 360 days after TCRalphabeta/CD19-depleted stem cell transplant. The chain uses TRBV20-1 and TRBJ2-7; 9 positions agree with TRBD1. The CDR3 region has the DNA TGCAGTGCCAACCCATGGACAGGGGAATACGAGCAGTACTTC. Translation: CSANPWTGEYEQYF.